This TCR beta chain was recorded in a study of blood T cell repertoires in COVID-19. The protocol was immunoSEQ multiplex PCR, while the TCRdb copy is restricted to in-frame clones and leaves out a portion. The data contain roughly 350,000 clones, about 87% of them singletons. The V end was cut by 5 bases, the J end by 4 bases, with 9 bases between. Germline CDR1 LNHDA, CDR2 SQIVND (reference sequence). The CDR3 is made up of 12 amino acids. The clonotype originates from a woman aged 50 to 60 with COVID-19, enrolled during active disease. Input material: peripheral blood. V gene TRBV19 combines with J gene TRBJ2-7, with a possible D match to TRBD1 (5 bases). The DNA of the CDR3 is TGTGCCAGTAGTTGGGGCCAATACGAGCAGTACTTC. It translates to CASSWGQYEQYF.